These T cell receptor beta chains were read from a single sample in a study of shared clonotypes between healthy human individuals. Produced via immunoSEQ multiplex PCR; TCRdb's table is partial and in-frame only. Of about 2 million clones in the sample, about 95% are singletons; the top ten hold approximately 1.2%. The sample taken for sequencing was naive CD8+ T cells sorted from blood. The receptors shown here come from a man aged 18-30 years in good health. Each CDR3 is given with its conserved first and last residue. The D gene is left open where the match is weak. Expanded clones get a size class; other rows say once, few or many, or leave the size out.

V gene	clone size	D gene	J gene	CDR3 protein	CDR3 DNA
TRBV15	.	.	TRBJ1-2	CATSRDRGLNYGYTF	TGTGCCACCAGCAGAGATCGCGGTTTGAACTATGGCTACACCTTC
TRBV11-2	.	TRBD2	TRBJ2-1	CASSISGSLTNEQFF	TGTGCCAGCAGCATAAGCGGGAGTCTTACGAATGAGCAGTTCTTC
TRBV7-9	.	.	TRBJ1-1	CASSPHSGENTEAFF	TGTGCCAGCAGTCCCCATTCGGGGGAAAACACTGAAGCTTTCTTT
TRBV7-9	.	.	TRBJ2-2	CASSSWRTANTGELFF	TGTGCCAGCAGCTCTTGGAGGACAGCGAACACCGGGGAGCTGTTTTTT
TRBV5-1	.	TRBD2	TRBJ2-4	CASSPELAGANIQYF	TGCGCCAGCAGCCCGGAACTAGCGGGAGCGAACATTCAGTACTTC
TRBV10-3	.	.	TRBJ2-3	CAISLSYPDTQYF	TGTGCCATCAGCCTTAGCTACCCAGATACGCAGTATTTT
TRBV30	.	TRBD1	TRBJ2-3	CAWSRGQGTDTQYF	TGTGCCTGGAGTAGGGGACAGGGCACAGATACGCAGTATTTT
TRBV4-2	.	.	TRBJ1-5	CASSQDLNPLQPQHF	TGTGCCAGCAGCCAAGATCTAAACCCCCTCCAGCCCCAGCATTTT
TRBV15	.	TRBD2	TRBJ2-1	CATSTLAGGSSAYNEQFF	TGTGCCACCAGCACCTTAGCGGGAGGGTCGTCGGCCTACAATGAGCAGTTCTTC
TRBV12-5	.	.	TRBJ2-1	CASGLSADEQFF	TGTGCTAGTGGTCTCTCGGCTGATGAGCAGTTCTTC
TRBV13	.	.	TRBJ1-1	CASSLWTVMNTEAFF	TGTGCCAGCAGCTTATGGACGGTCATGAACACTGAAGCTTTCTTT
TRBV9	.	.	TRBJ2-1	CASSVGNLDNEQFF	TGTGCCAGCAGCGTTGGGAATTTGGACAATGAGCAGTTCTTC
TRBV6-1	once	.	TRBJ2-7	CASRDGYEQYF	TGTGCCAGCAGAGACGGCTACGAGCAGTACTTC
TRBV2	once	.	TRBJ2-1	CASSPGRGGPLNEQFF	TGTGCCAGCAGCCCTGGGAGGGGGGGGCCCCTCAATGAGCAGTTCTTC
TRBV19	.	.	TRBJ1-5	CASSIITGGLPQPQHF	TGTGCCAGTAGTATCATAACGGGGGGGCTCCCTCAGCCCCAGCATTTT
TRBV27	once	TRBD1	TRBJ2-5	CASSLMYQGARETQYF	TGTGCCAGCAGTCTCATGTACCAGGGGGCACGGGAGACCCAGTACTTC
TRBV19	.	TRBD2	TRBJ2-7	CASSEGLQYEQYF	TGTGCCAGTAGTGAGGGACTACAATACGAGCAGTACTTC
TRBV7-6	.	.	TRBJ1-5	CASSLHSNQPQHF	TGTGCCAGCAGCTTGCATAGCAATCAGCCCCAGCATTTT
TRBV10-1	.	TRBD2	TRBJ2-7	CASSELAGSYEQYF	TGCGCCAGCAGTGAGCTAGCGGGATCCTACGAGCAGTACTTC
TRBV7-6	once	.	TRBJ2-7	CASSPSPVYEQYF	TGTGCCAGCAGCCCTTCGCCCGTCTACGAGCAGTACTTC
TRBV2	.	TRBD1	TRBJ1-3	CASTQGQGSGNTIYF	TGTGCCAGCACCCAGGGACAGGGCTCTGGAAACACCATATATTTT
TRBV9	.	.	TRBJ1-2	CASSVADGGGRGYTF	TGTGCCAGCAGCGTAGCTGACGGGGGGGGCCGTGGCTACACCTTC
TRBV10-1	.	.	TRBJ2-2	CASSESGGTGELFF	TGCGCCAGCAGTGAGTCTGGGGGCACCGGGGAGCTGTTTTTT
TRBV7-6	once	TRBD1	TRBJ2-4	CASSLARTGELAKNIQYF	TGTGCCAGCAGCTTAGCCCGGACAGGGGAATTAGCCAAAAACATTCAGTACTTC
TRBV11-2	.	.	TRBJ2-1	CASSFLTGYNEQFF	TGTGCCAGCAGCTTCTTAACAGGGTACAATGAGCAGTTCTTC
TRBV5-4	few	.	TRBJ1-3	CASSLGQGGGNTIYF	TGTGCCAGCAGCTTGGGTCAGGGAGGCGGAAACACCATATATTTT
TRBV7-2	.	TRBD1	TRBJ1-2	CASSRPGTGQNYGYTF	TGTGCCAGCAGCCGCCCGGGGACAGGGCAGAACTATGGCTACACCTTC
TRBV28	.	.	TRBJ2-3	CASSLEGEAADTQYF	TGTGCCAGCAGTTTGGAGGGGGAAGCGGCAGATACGCAGTATTTT
TRBV28	.	.	TRBJ2-7	CASSSGVYEQYF	TGTGCCAGCAGTTCGGGAGTCTACGAGCAGTACTTC